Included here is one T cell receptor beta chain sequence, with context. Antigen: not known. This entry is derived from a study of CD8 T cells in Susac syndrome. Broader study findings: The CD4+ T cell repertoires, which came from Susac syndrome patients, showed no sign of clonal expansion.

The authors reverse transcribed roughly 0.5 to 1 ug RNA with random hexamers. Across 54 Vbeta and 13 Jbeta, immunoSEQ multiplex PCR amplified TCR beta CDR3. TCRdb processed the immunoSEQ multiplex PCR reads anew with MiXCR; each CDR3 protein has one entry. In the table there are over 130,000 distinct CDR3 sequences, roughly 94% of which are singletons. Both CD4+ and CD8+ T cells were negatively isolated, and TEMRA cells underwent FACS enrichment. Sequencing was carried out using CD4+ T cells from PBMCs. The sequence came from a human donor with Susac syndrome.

CDR3 protein: CASSVEPQGYGYTF. CDR3 sequence (DNA): TGTGCCAGCAGCGTAGAGCCACAGGGTTATGGCTACACCTTC. The rearrangement joins TRBV9 to TRBJ1-2, with D perhaps TRBD1 (6 bases). This CDR3 has 14 amino acids. The germline V gene has CDR1 SGDLS and CDR2 YYNGEE. The germline V and J ends were trimmed by 0 bases and 5 bases, with 11 bases remaining between them.